The 27 T cell receptor beta chains reported below all come from one sample, sequenced in a study of OX40 agonist ivuxolimab in advanced cancers. Library creation used the immunoSEQ multiplex PCR assay. What TCRdb holds here is the immuneACCESS table cut down to in-frame rearrangements. Part of the clones is not present; checked against another copy, under half of the missing clones reflect an unresolved V gene, and the others are unexplained. The sample includes tens of thousands of clones, with less than 95% observed a single time. The ten largest account for around 1.7% of the sample. The source was CD4+ or CD8+ T cells sorted from blood, collected in a trial of the OX40 agonist ivuxolimab. The receptors here all came from an adult with an advanced solid tumor such as melanoma, head and neck, liver or kidney cancer.

This sequence joins TRBV7-2 and TRBJ1-5; D might be TRBD1 (5 bases). The CDR3 covers 13 residues. Per germline, CDR1 SGHTA and CDR2 FQGNSA. The V and J ends lost 4 bases and 5 bases respectively, with 9 bases between them. CDR3 sequence (DNA): TGTGCCAGCAGCTACACAGGTTATCAGCCCCAGCATTTT. Amino acid sequence: CASSYTGYQPQHF.

The chain combines TRBV10-2 with TRBJ1-4; weak D call: TRBD1 (6 bases). The length of the CDR3 is 14 residues. The V gene's germline CDR1 is WSHSY and CDR2 SAAADI. V dropped 3 bases and J dropped 8 bases, with 13 bases sitting between them. The CDR3 protein is CASSEGGSREKLFF. CDR3 nucleotide sequence: TGCGCCAGCAGTGAAGGGGGTTCACGAGAAAAACTGTTTTTT.

As regards this clone: The same CDR3 is also encoded by other DNA sequences in this sample. The genes are TRBV19 and TRBJ2-1; D gene unclear. The CDR3 has 13 residues. Germline V CDR1 and CDR2: LNHDA, SQIVND (reference sequence). V lost 5 bases to trimming and J lost 0 bases, with 5 bases between them. The DNA of the CDR3 is TGTGCCAGTAGTCCCCGCTCCTACAATGAGCAGTTCTTC. Protein sequence: CASSPRSYNEQFF.

The CDR3 loop is CASSVAQGRGNTIYF. Here the CDR3 DNA reads TGTGCCAGCAGCGTAGCACAGGGACGTGGAAACACCATATATTTT. The chain is built from TRBV9 and TRBJ1-3; D might be TRBD1 (6 bases). CDR1 is SGDLS, CDR2 YYNGEE, per germline. CDR3 length: 15 amino acids. V shed 0 bases and J shed 3 bases, with 10 bases lying between them. Based on the CDR3 plus reference TRBV9 and TRBJ1-3, the full variable domain is DSGVTQTPKHLITATGQRVTLRCSPRSGDLSVYWYQQSLDQGLQFLIQYYNGEERAKGNILERFSAQQFPDLHSELNLSSLELGDSALYFCASSVAQGRGNTIYFGEGSWLTVV.

The rearrangement uses TRBV7-9 and TRBJ2-6, with a possible D match to TRBD2 (6 bases). V gave up 4 bases and J gave up 0 bases, with 13 bases separating them. The CDR3 covers 17 residues. Germline lookup yields CDR1 SEHNR and CDR2 FQNEAQ (reference sequence). For the CDR3, the DNA is TGTGCCAGCAGCTACGACGCGGGATTCTCTGGGGCCAACGTCCTGACTTTC. Translated: CASSYDAGFSGANVLTF.

The chain couples TRBV28 to TRBJ2-1; the D gene is possibly TRBD1 (5 bases). The V end was cut by 2 bases, the J end by 0 bases, with 17 bases between. CDR1 is MDHEN, CDR2 SYDVKM, per germline. The CDR3 sequence is 18 residues long. CDR3 sequence: CASSLGHWTSSSYNEQFF. The DNA for the CDR3 is TGTGCCAGCAGTTTAGGACATTGGACGTCGAGCTCCTACAATGAGCAGTTCTTC.

The chain is built from TRBV4-3 and TRBJ2-2, with D uncertain. Germline assignment: CDR1 LGHNA and CDR2 YSLEER. The CDR3 sequence is 14 residues long. The V and J ends lost 2 bases and 4 bases respectively, with 8 bases between them. The CDR3 region is CASSQMVLTGELFF. The CDR3 region has the DNA TGCGCCAGCAGCCAAATGGTTCTCACCGGGGAGCTGTTTTTT.

The chain combines TRBV25-1 with TRBJ2-2; D possibly uses TRBD1 or TRBD2 (6 bases each). Trimming took off 1 base at V and 2 bases at J, with 14 bases between the two ends. CDR3 length equals 17 residues. Germline V gene lookup returns CDR1 MGHDK and CDR2 SYGVNS. The CDR3 loop reads CASSELGGWGNTGELFF. CDR3 coding DNA: TGTGCCAGCAGTGAATTAGGGGGGTGGGGTAACACCGGGGAGCTGTTTTTT.

This chain uses TRBV21-1 with TRBJ2-7. TRBV21-1 counts as a pseudogene. The CDR3 has 15 residues. The CDR3: CASPRGVRPLREQYF. The CDR3 DNA is TGTGCCAGTCCTAGGGGGGTCAGACCCTTAAGAGAGCAGTACTTC.

Only a few counts were recorded for this clone. The chain joins TRBV4-1 to TRBJ1-2; 8 positions agree with TRBD1. V trimming: 1 base; J trimming: 8 bases; junction bases outside the gene matches: 12. The CDR3 spans 16 residues. Germline lookup yields CDR1 MGHRA and CDR2 YSYEKL. The CDR3 DNA reads TGCGCCAGCAGCCAAGCCCCCTTCAGGGGGCCGGAAGGCTACACCTTC. It is translated as CASSQAPFRGPEGYTF.

This sequence joins TRBV7-8 and TRBJ1-4; D might be TRBD1 (5 bases). Per the germline V gene, CDR1 is SGHVS and CDR2 is FQNEAQ. The CDR3 covers 16 residues. The ends were cut back, 5 bases at V and 0 bases at J, with 13 bases in the middle. DNA for the CDR3: TGTGCCAGCAGCCAGACGTGGGGGGCAACTAATGAAAAACTGTTTTTT. Residues: CASSQTWGATNEKLFF.

The chain links TRBV7-3 to TRBJ2-1, with 9 nucleotides matching TRBD2. V gave up 5 bases and J gave up 2 bases; unmatched junction bases: 4. Per germline, CDR1 SGHTA and CDR2 FQGTGA. The CDR3 sequence is 15 residues long. In DNA form, the CDR3 reads TGTGCCAGCAGCCCGCTAGCGGGGCCCTACAATGAGCAGTTCTTC. Translation: CASSPLAGPYNEQFF. The full variable domain, rest sourced from reference TRBV7-3 and TRBJ2-1, is GAGVSQTPSNKVTEKGKYVELRCDPISGHTALYWYRQSLGQGPEFLIYFQGTGAADDSGLPNDRFFAVRPEGSVSTLKIQRTERGDSAVYLCASSPLAGPYNEQFFGPGTRLTVL.

The chain recombines TRBV7-2 with TRBJ1-5, with 9 bases matching TRBD1. The CDR3 covers 16 residues. Germline V gene data show CDR1 as SGHTA and CDR2 as FQGNSA. V gave up 5 bases and J gave up 4 bases; unmatched junction bases: 9. The chain's CDR3 is CASSQQDRGGNQPQHF. In nucleotides, the CDR3 is TGTGCCAGCAGCCAACAGGACAGGGGAGGAAATCAGCCCCAGCATTTT.

This chain uses TRBV19 with TRBJ2-3, with TRBD2 identical over 11 bases. The V gene end was trimmed by 5 bases and the J gene end by 0 bases; junction bases not matched to a gene: 4. CDR1 and CDR2 (germline): LNHDA, SQIVND (reference sequence). The CDR3 contains 16 residues. In DNA form, the CDR3 reads TGTGCCAGTAGTCGGTCTAGCGGGAGGAGCACAGATACGCAGTATTTT. It yields the protein CASSRSSGRSTDTQYF.

The rearrangement links TRBV7-2 to TRBJ2-7; 13 nucleotides agree with TRBD2. The CDR3 is 15 residues long. V was pared by 5 bases and J by 4 bases, with 5 bases of the junction left unmatched. The germline V gene encodes CDR1 SGHTA and CDR2 FQGNSA. CDR3 amino acids: CASSPRTSGRYEQYF. The CDR3 coding sequence is TGTGCCAGCAGCCCGAGGACTAGCGGGAGATACGAGCAGTACTTC.

The rearrangement links TRBV30 to TRBJ2-7; D gene ambiguous. V gave up 2 bases and J gave up 5 bases, with 10 bases separating them. There are 12 residues in the CDR3. From germline, CDR1 is GTSNPN and CDR2 SVGIG (reference sequence). Written as DNA, the CDR3 is TGTGCCTGGAGTTTGGTGGGGAACGAGCAGTACTTC. This translates into CAWSLVGNEQYF.

V is TRBV28 and J is TRBJ2-7, with TRBD2 matching 12 bases. This CDR3 has 16 residues. Germline V CDR1 and CDR2: MDHEN, SYDVKM. The trim removed 1 base at V and 3 bases at J, leaving 4 bases unmatched. The CDR3 loop reads CASSLLKTSGSYEQYF. CDR3 in DNA: TGTGCCAGCAGTTTATTGAAGACTAGCGGGAGCTACGAGCAGTACTTC.

The chain joins TRBV7-9 to TRBJ2-1; 7 nucleotides line up with TRBD1. With 5 bases clipped from V and 9 bases from J, the junction kept 13 bases outside the gene matches. Germline V gene lookup returns CDR1 SEHNR and CDR2 FQNEAQ (reference sequence). The length of the CDR3 is 15 residues. The CDR3 loop reads CASSLWTGVGIEQFF. The CDR3, as DNA: TGTGCCAGCAGCCTTTGGACAGGCGTTGGTATTGAGCAGTTCTTC.

The J gene is TRBJ2-1, the V gene TRBV5-1, with 9 bases matching TRBD2. The V segment lost 3 bases and the J segment 2 bases; nucleotides outside the gene matches: 6. This CDR3 is 16 amino acids long. Germline CDR1 is SGHRS and CDR2 is YFSETQ. Here the CDR3 DNA reads TGCGCCAGCAGCTCCGGTTTAGCGGGGGCCTACAATGAGCAGTTCTTC. It translates to CASSSGLAGAYNEQFF.

The chain uses TRBV19 and TRBJ2-3; D is possibly TRBD1 or TRBD2 (7 bases each). The ends were cut back, 8 bases at V and 6 bases at J, with 15 bases in the middle. The CDR3 spans 13 residues. The germline CDR1 and CDR2 sequences are LNHDA and SQIVND (reference sequence). This chain's CDR3 is CASQGGLGDTQYF. In nucleotides, the CDR3 is TGTGCCAGTCAGGGGGGGCTAGGCGATACGCAGTATTTT.

The rearrangement joins TRBV7-2 to TRBJ2-7; no clear D gene. Trimming took 4 bases from V and 4 from J, leaving 5 bases between them. This CDR3 comprises 11 residues. Germline assignment: CDR1 SGHTA and CDR2 FQGNSA. The CDR3 reads CASSSPYEQYF. The CDR3 coding sequence is TGTGCCAGCAGCTCCCCTTACGAGCAGTACTTC.

The V gene is TRBV28, the J gene TRBJ1-1, with D possibly being TRBD1 (5 bases). The CDR3 sequence is 14 residues long. Germline lookup yields CDR1 MDHEN and CDR2 SYDVKM. Between the trimmed V and J ends, which lost 6 bases and 5 bases, there was a span of 16 bases. The CDR3 DNA follows: TGTGCCAGCAGCTCAGGGTTTAGGGATACTGAAGCTTTCTTT. Translating gives CASSSGFRDTEAFF.

The J gene is TRBJ2-3, the V gene TRBV7-9; D unclear. V lost 3 bases to trimming and J lost 0 bases, with 1 base between them. The germline gives CDR1 SEHNR, CDR2 FQNEAQ (reference sequence). The CDR3 is 12 residues long. The CDR3 reads CASSFSTDTQYF. The CDR3 bases are TGTGCCAGCAGCTTTAGCACAGATACGCAGTATTTT.

DNA for the CDR3: TGTGCCAGCAGCTCGGGGGCAGATACGCAGTATTTT. Amino acids: CASSSGADTQYF. The chain combines TRBV5-6 with TRBJ2-3; possibly TRBD2 for D (6 bases). The CDR3 totals 12 residues. Trimming pared 3 bases from V and 4 bases from J, leaving 6 bases between. Germline V gene lookup returns CDR1 SGHDT and CDR2 YYEEEE.

DNA for the CDR3: TGTGCCAGCTCACCTACTCGACAGAATTCAGCCTACGAGCAGTACTTC. It translates to CASSPTRQNSAYEQYF. The J gene is TRBJ2-7, the V gene TRBV18; D may be TRBD1 (5 bases). The CDR3 is 16 amino acids. The V end lost 3 bases, the J end lost 2 bases, and 17 bases lay between the germline ends. CDR1 is KGHSH and CDR2 is LQKENI in the germline V gene.

The chain combines TRBV6-1 with TRBJ1-5; no definite D call. V shed 10 bases and J shed 7 bases, with 17 bases lying between them. This CDR3 is built from 13 residues. In germline, CDR1 is MNHNS, CDR2 SASEGT. The CDR3 DNA reads TGTGCCACCATACTTGGGGTAGGGCAGCCCCAGCATTTT. Translated: CATILGVGQPQHF.

The chain recombines TRBV6-5 with TRBJ2-5; D ambiguous. From germline, CDR1 is MNHEY and CDR2 SVGAGI. The length of the CDR3 is 16 residues. Trimming took 0 bases from V and 2 from J, leaving 13 bases between them. The chain's CDR3 is CASSYSPSPAQETQYF. The CDR3 DNA reads as TGTGCCAGCAGTTACTCGCCGAGCCCAGCGCAAGAGACCCAGTACTTC.